This T cell receptor beta chain was found in a study of a mutant IDH1 vaccine in newly diagnosed glioma. Study-level information: Vaccines were first given 4-6 weeks after radiotherapy alone, or with temozolomide cycles. Most patients had radiochemotherapy with temozolomide before enrollment; others had one alone.

The time point is: week 23, last vaccination. Every vaccine dose comprised 300 ug of mutant IDH1 20-mer peptide plus topical imiquimod. Losses at the gene ends were 6 bases for V and 4 bases for J; bases not matched to a gene: 9. From germline, CDR1 is LNHDA and CDR2 SQIVND (reference sequence). The CDR3 runs to 15 residues. As concerns this clone: Its specificity is not known.

Sequenced by immunoSEQ multiplex PCR; TCRdb stores in-frame clones only, minus some. The sample holds tens of thousands of clones, 87% seen once. The clonotype originates from a man aged 35 to 55 with glioma. The specimen comprised PBMCs, sampled from a glioma patient whose treatment included an IDH1 peptide vaccine. The chain links TRBV19 to TRBJ1-5, with 7 bases identical to TRBD1. Written as DNA, the CDR3 is TGTGCCAGTAGGTTCGGGGACAGACTAAATCAGCCCCAGCATTTT. Protein: CASRFGDRLNQPQHF.